A single sample gave rise to the 15 T cell receptor beta chains below, sequenced in a study of immune evolution from preneoplasia to lung adenocarcinoma. TCRdb keeps only in-frame clones here, not all; method: immunoSEQ multiplex PCR. The sample has roughly 14,000 clones; 70% to 90% are singletons. The sequencing input was FFPE minimally invasive lung adenocarcinoma tissue. The receptor source for this set is a person aged 70 to 80 with lung adenocarcinoma.

This chain joins TRBV2 and TRBJ1-1; D gene uncertain. The CDR3 loop spans 12 amino acids. Trimming removed 7 bases at V and 7 bases at J, with 13 bases between. Germline V gene data show CDR1 as SNHLY and CDR2 as FYNNEI. The chain's CDR3 is CASKKTGLEAFF. CDR3 sequence (DNA): TGTGCCAGCAAGAAGACCGGGCTTGAAGCTTTCTTT.

The chain joins TRBV9 to TRBJ1-1; D unclear. This CDR3 has 13 residues. Germline V lookup: CDR1 SGDLS, CDR2 YYNGEE. Trimming shortened V by 0 bases and J by 0 bases, and 3 bases separated the two germline ends. The CDR3 loop reads CASSVGMNTEAFF. The CDR3 region has the DNA TGTGCCAGCAGCGTAGGTATGAACACTGAAGCTTTCTTT.

The rearrangement links TRBV6-1 to TRBJ2-1; the D gene is possibly TRBD1 (5 bases). The CDR3 spans 11 residues. V dropped 3 bases and J dropped 9 bases, with 6 bases sitting between them. Germline V lookup: CDR1 MNHNS, CDR2 SASEGT. This CDR3 reads CASSDRVEQFF. CDR3 DNA sequence: TGTGCCAGCAGTGACAGGGTTGAGCAGTTCTTC.

This sequence joins TRBV7-9 and TRBJ1-4; D is unresolved. Trimming cost V 1 base and J 3 bases, with 6 bases left between them. The V gene's germline CDR1 is SEHNR and CDR2 FQNEAQ (reference sequence). The CDR3 covers 14 residues. The CDR3 protein is CASSLGQANEKLFF. The DNA of the CDR3 is TGTGCCAGCAGCTTAGGCCAGGCTAATGAAAAACTGTTTTTT.

This chain joins TRBV9 and TRBJ2-5, with D perhaps matching TRBD1 (5 bases). Germline V CDR1 and CDR2: SGDLS, YYNGEE. V was trimmed by 0 bases and J by 4 bases, leaving 10 bases between them. The CDR3 covers 14 residues. CDR3 loop: CASSVEGNGETQYF. CDR3 bases: TGTGCCAGCAGCGTAGAGGGGAATGGAGAGACCCAGTACTTC.

The rearrangement links TRBV9 to TRBJ1-6; D is ambiguous. The V gene's germline CDR1 is SGDLS and CDR2 YYNGEE. This CDR3 is built from 16 residues. Trimming shortened V by 4 bases and J by 6 bases, and 17 bases separated the two germline ends. The CDR3 spells CASSREIWTGNSPLHF. The CDR3 coding sequence is TGTGCCAGCAGCCGGGAAATATGGACGGGTAATTCACCCCTCCACTTT.

The gene calls are TRBV11-3 and TRBJ1-6; TRBD1 matches at 9 bases. The germline V gene encodes CDR1 SGHNT and CDR2 YENEEA. Losses at the gene ends were 6 bases for V and 6 bases for J; bases not matched to a gene: 6. This CDR3 contains 15 residues. CDR3 DNA: TGTGCCAGCAGTCCAACAGGGGGCTCTAATTCACCCCTCCACTTT. Its protein is CASSPTGGSNSPLHF.

V usage is TRBV29-1 and J usage is TRBJ2-7; D is uncertain. This CDR3 comprises 13 residues. CDR1 SQVTM and CDR2 ANQGSEA come from the germline V gene. With 7 bases removed from V and 5 bases from J, the gap between germline ends came to 18 bases. Here the CDR3 DNA reads TGCAGCGGAGCGAGTCTTGAGGCCGACGAGCAGTACTTC. Encoded protein: CSGASLEADEQYF.

The CDR3 region has the DNA TGTGCCAGCAGTTCCACGGGGGTACGCGAGCAGTACTTC. It encodes CASSSTGVREQYF. The chain has TRBV28 and TRBJ2-7; D is perhaps TRBD2 (6 bases). Trimming left V 4 bases short and J 6 bases short, with 13 bases between. CDR1 and CDR2 (germline): MDHEN, SYDVKM. This CDR3 spans 13 amino acids.

The chain couples TRBV28 to TRBJ1-4; D ambiguous. The germline gives CDR1 MDHEN, CDR2 SYDVKM. The CDR3 has 15 residues. The ends were cut back, 4 bases at V and 0 bases at J, with 9 bases in the middle. This chain's CDR3 is CASSSTDATNEKLFF. The CDR3 region has the DNA TGTGCCAGCAGTTCTACGGATGCAACTAATGAAAAACTGTTTTTT.

V is TRBV30 and J is TRBJ1-5; D is possibly TRBD1 (5 bases). The CDR3 has 15 amino acids. Trimming pared 3 bases from V and 4 bases from J, leaving 16 bases between. Germline V gene data show CDR1 as GTSNPN and CDR2 as SVGIG (reference sequence). The CDR3 sequence: CAWSREGPPNQPQHF. CDR3 sequence (DNA): TGTGCCTGGAGCAGGGAGGGCCCGCCAAATCAGCCCCAGCATTTT. Full variable domain (rest looked up from reference TRBV30 and TRBJ1-5): SQTIHQWPATLVQPVGSPLSLECTVEGTSNPNLYWYRQAAGRGLQLLFYSVGIGQISSEVPQNLSASRPQDRQFILSSKKLLLSDSGFYLCAWSREGPPNQPQHFGDGTRLSIL.

The chain links TRBV15 to TRBJ1-4; no firm D call. The CDR3 is made up of 14 amino acids. The V end was cut by 0 bases, the J end by 8 bases, with 10 bases between. Germline CDR1 and CDR2: LNHNV and YYDKDF (reference sequence). CDR3 DNA sequence: TGTGCCACCAGCAGAGATAAGGGAGGAGAAAAACTGTTTTTT. This translates into CATSRDKGGEKLFF.

V and J are TRBV30 and TRBJ1-2; D perhaps matches TRBD1 (6 bases). CDR3 length: 11 residues. Germline CDR1 GTSNPN, CDR2 SVGIG (reference sequence). V lost 0 bases and J lost 12, with 11 bases in between. CDR3 protein: CAWSVLQGNTF. CDR3 bases: TGTGCCTGGAGTGTCTTACAGGGAAACACCTTC.

The sample holds one count of this clone. The chain is built from TRBV28 and TRBJ1-2; D possibly corresponds to TRBD1 (5 bases). The germline V gene has CDR1 MDHEN and CDR2 SYDVKM. Trimming left V 4 bases short and J 8 bases short, with 23 bases between. CDR3 length: 16 amino acids. The DNA for the CDR3 is TGTGCCAGCAGTTCTCTTCCAATGGGGGGTGGACGAGGCTACACCTTC. It specifies CASSSLPMGGGRGYTF.

This chain connects TRBV27 to TRBJ1-1; D is unresolved. Germline-derived CDR1 and CDR2 are MNHEY and SMNVEV (reference sequence). The CDR3 runs 14 residues. With 3 bases removed from V and 5 bases from J, the gap between germline ends came to 13 bases. CDR3 sequence reads: CASSFRLGQTEAFF. The CDR3 region has the DNA TGTGCCAGCAGTTTCCGACTGGGCCAGACTGAAGCTTTCTTT.